What follows are 27 T cell receptor beta chains derived from one specimen sequenced in a study of T cell responses to AZD1222 COVID-19 vaccine. TCRdb keeps only in-frame clones here, not all; method: immunoSEQ multiplex PCR. The sample includes over 120,000 clones, 85% to 95% seen only once; the top ten take 9.1%. Sample: peripheral blood, taken on day 0 of AZD1222 vaccination. The source is an adult in good health.

This chain links TRBV10-3 with TRBJ1-1; 9 nucleotides agree with TRBD1. CDR3 length: 14 residues. Per the germline V gene, CDR1 is ENHRY and CDR2 is SYGVKD. Trimming removed 7 bases from V and 5 bases from J; junction bases left unmatched: 8. The CDR3 loop is CAIKGTGGRTEAFF. The DNA of the CDR3 is TGTGCCATCAAGGGAACAGGGGGCAGGACTGAAGCTTTCTTT.

The chain carries TRBV5-4 and TRBJ2-1, with TRBD2 as a possible D gene (5 bases). Germline V CDR1 and CDR2: SGHNT, YYREEE (reference sequence). The ends were cut back, 5 bases at V and 4 bases at J, with 22 bases in the middle. CDR3 length equals 17 residues. CDR3 in amino acids: CASRPTLGGREYNEQFF. The CDR3 DNA follows: TGTGCCAGCAGACCCACTCTGGGCGGTCGGGAATACAATGAGCAGTTCTTC. The whole variable domain, remainder taken from reference TRBV5-4 and TRBJ2-1, is ETGVTQSPTHLIKTRGQQVTLRCSSQSGHNTVSWYQQALGQGPQFIFQYYREEENGRGNFPPRFSGLQFPNYSSELNVNALELDDSALYLCASRPTLGGREYNEQFFGPGTRLTVL.

The V call is TRBV28, the J call TRBJ1-1; D gene unclear. The V end lost 4 bases, the J end lost 9 bases, and 9 bases lay between the germline ends. This CDR3 has 11 amino acids. Germline values: CDR1 MDHEN, CDR2 SYDVKM. In DNA form, the CDR3 reads TGTGCCAGCAGTTACCACACACAAGCTTTCTTT. The encoded protein is CASSYHTQAFF.

The chain carries TRBV24-1 and TRBJ1-5, with 7 bases that match TRBD1. In germline, CDR1 is KGHDR, CDR2 SFDVKD. V dropped 1 base and J dropped 9; count of bases not matched to a gene: 17. The CDR3 has 18 amino acids. The DNA of the CDR3 is TGTGCCACCAGTGATTTAGAGAGTAGGGACAGACCTTTTCCGCCCCAGCATTTT. This gives the protein CATSDLESRDRPFPPQHF.

The chain employs TRBV3-1 (or the pseudogene TRBV3-2) and TRBJ2-3, with D possibly matching TRBD1 (6 bases). The germline V gene encodes CDR1 LGHDT and CDR2 YNNKEL (reference sequence). The V gene lost 1 base and the J gene lost 2 bases, with 16 bases spanning the gap. There are 17 residues in the CDR3. CDR3 residues: CASSQGIQGWATDTQYF. DNA of the CDR3: TGTGCCAGCAGCCAAGGAATTCAGGGGTGGGCCACAGATACGCAGTATTTT.

Here the CDR3 DNA reads TGTGCCAGCAGCCCGCTAGATATCCTTTTCACAGATACGCAGTATTTT. Protein product: CASSPLDILFTDTQYF. The rearrangement joins TRBV5-8 to TRBJ2-3, with no clear D. The CDR3 consists of 16 residues. Trimming removed 4 bases from V and 2 bases from J, with 17 bases in between. Per germline, CDR1 SGHTS and CDR2 YDEGEE.

This clone showed up just once. This sequence joins TRBV2 and TRBJ1-1; the D is unclear. V was trimmed by 3 bases and J by 0 bases, leaving 8 bases between them. From germline, CDR1 is SNHLY and CDR2 FYNNEI. The CDR3 loop spans 14 amino acids. The CDR3 DNA reads TGTGCCAGCAGTGATGGGCCGATGAACACTGAAGCTTTCTTT. Its protein is CASSDGPMNTEAFF.

This clone has a handful of counts. The rearrangement links TRBV11-2 to TRBJ1-1; no firm D call. The CDR3 runs 13 residues. Trimming removed 1 base from V and 7 bases from J, with 10 bases in between. CDR1 is SGHAT and CDR2 is FQNNGV in the germline V gene. The CDR3 spells CASSLGGGSEAFF. Here the CDR3 DNA reads TGTGCCAGCAGCTTAGGGGGAGGGAGTGAAGCTTTCTTT.

V usage is TRBV27 and J usage is TRBJ1-6; 7 positions agree with TRBD1. CDR1 and CDR2 (germline): MNHEY, SMNVEV (reference sequence). V was clipped by 0 bases and J by 9 bases; unmatched bases: 8. The CDR3 sequence is 16 residues long. CDR3 in DNA: TGTGCCAGCAGTTTATCGGGACAGAAGTTGGGTTCACCCCTCCACTTT. Translating it yields CASSLSGQKLGSPLHF.

The chain recombines TRBV30 with TRBJ1-2, with D perhaps matching TRBD1 (5 bases). The CDR3 loop spans 14 amino acids. Trimming removed 5 bases from V and 4 bases from J, with 17 bases in between. Germline CDR1 GTSNPN, CDR2 SVGIG (reference sequence). The chain's CDR3 is CAWGRGGNFYGYTF. CDR3 in DNA: TGTGCCTGGGGGCGCGGGGGGAATTTCTATGGCTACACCTTC.

The chain is built from TRBV11-2 and TRBJ1-5, with a tentative D call TRBD1 (5 bases). Per the germline V gene, CDR1 is SGHAT and CDR2 is FQNNGV. Trimming left V 6 bases short and J 6 bases short, with 24 bases between. This CDR3 is built from 17 residues. The CDR3, as DNA: TGTGCCAGCAGTATAGGGGTCGGTAGATTCACCTTTCAGCCCCAGCATTTT. Residues: CASSIGVGRFTFQPQHF.

The chain uses TRBV9 and TRBJ2-3; 8 bases map to TRBD1. Germline V gene lookup returns CDR1 SGDLS and CDR2 YYNGEE. The CDR3 contains 15 residues. Trimming removed 0 bases from V and 4 bases from J; junction bases left unmatched: 4. DNA of the CDR3: TGTGCCAGCAGCGTAGTCCCGGGACAGGCAGATACGCAGTATTTT. This sequence encodes CASSVVPGQADTQYF.

The genes are TRBV12-3 or TRBV12-4 and TRBJ1-1, with D unresolved. CDR3 length: 11 amino acids. V lost 3 bases, J lost 6 bases, and 5 bases lay in between. The CDR3 protein is CASSFDSEAFF. The CDR3 DNA sequence: TGTGCCAGCAGTTTTGACTCTGAAGCTTTCTTT.

About this clone itself: This CDR3 is also generated by other DNA sequences in the sample. The CDR3 coding sequence is TGTGCCAGCAGTTTGGCAGGCCTCTATGGCTACACCTTC. This gives the protein CASSLAGLYGYTF. V is TRBV12-3 or TRBV12-4 and J is TRBJ1-2; D is undetermined. V was cut by 3 bases and J by 4 bases, with 9 bases left in between. CDR3 size: 13 residues.

This chain joins TRBV7-2 and TRBJ2-5; 9 bases match TRBD1. V was clipped by 2 bases and J by 1 base; unmatched bases: 5. The length of the CDR3 is 16 residues. Germline V gene lookup returns CDR1 SGHTA and CDR2 FQGNSA. The CDR3: CASSLLGDRAQETQYF. The CDR3 nucleotides read TGTGCCAGCAGCTTATTGGGGGACAGGGCCCAAGAGACCCAGTACTTC.

This rearrangement joins TRBV30 to TRBJ2-1; a weak D match, TRBD2 (6 bases). Germline values: CDR1 GTSNPN, CDR2 SVGIG (reference sequence). This CDR3 comprises 16 residues. V lost 0 bases and J 7 bases, leaving 19 bases between the germline ends. CDR3 region: CAWSVLLGRGGNEQFF. The DNA of the CDR3 is TGTGCCTGGAGTGTACTATTAGGGCGGGGAGGTAATGAGCAGTTCTTC.

The chain uses TRBV19 and TRBJ1-2; 7 nucleotides match TRBD1. In germline, CDR1 is LNHDA, CDR2 SQIVND (reference sequence). V trimming: 1 base; J trimming: 1 base; junction bases outside the gene matches: 9. The CDR3 totals 17 residues. CDR3 sequence: CASSIGSGGALNYGYTF. The CDR3 bases are TGTGCCAGTAGTATAGGTTCAGGGGGGGCCCTTAACTATGGCTACACCTTC.

V usage is TRBV11-3 and J usage is TRBJ2-3, with TRBD2 matching 9 bases. V shed 3 bases, J shed 4 bases, and the junction held 5 bases outside the gene matches. This CDR3 region has 15 residues. Germline values: CDR1 SGHNT, CDR2 YENEEA. CDR3 region: CASSLASGKADTQYF. The CDR3 coding sequence is TGTGCCAGCAGCTTGGCTAGCGGGAAGGCAGATACGCAGTATTTT.

This clone showed up just once. The V gene is TRBV12-3 or TRBV12-4, the J gene TRBJ1-2; D uncertain. This CDR3 has 12 residues. V dropped 6 bases and J dropped 4 bases, with 9 bases sitting between them. This CDR3 is CASRKAGYGYTF. CDR3 DNA: TGTGCCAGCAGGAAGGCGGGCTATGGCTACACCTTC.

This sequence joins TRBV7-6 and TRBJ1-2; weak D call: TRBD1 (6 bases). V shed 3 bases and J shed 6 bases, with 11 bases lying between them. Germline values: CDR1 SGHVS, CDR2 FNYEAQ. The CDR3 totals 13 residues. Here the CDR3 DNA reads TGTGCCAGCAGCTTTGTGGGGGGGCATGGCTACACCTTC. This translates into CASSFVGGHGYTF.

The genes are TRBV5-6 and TRBJ2-7; TRBD2 might be the D (6 bases). Germline V gene data show CDR1 as SGHDT and CDR2 as YYEEEE. This CDR3 is built from 14 residues. V was clipped by 4 bases and J by 6 bases, with 17 bases between them. CDR3 DNA sequence: TGTGCCAGCAGCCTAATAGGGGACTCGTCCGAGCAGTACTTC. It encodes CASSLIGDSSEQYF. The variable domain in full, with the rest retrieved from reference TRBV5-6 and TRBJ2-7, is DAGVTQSPTHLIKTRGQQVTLRCSPKSGHDTVSWYQQALGQGPQFIFQYYEEEERQRGNFPDRFSGHQFPNYSSELNVNALLLGDSALYLCASSLIGDSSEQYFGPGTRLTVT.

The chain has TRBV7-9 and TRBJ2-7; weak D call: TRBD1 (6 bases). This CDR3 is built from 16 residues. CDR1 is SEHNR, CDR2 FQNEAQ, per germline (reference sequence). Trimming cost V 5 bases and J 4 bases, with 21 bases left between them. CDR3 protein: CASSPSSRGRAYEQYF. As DNA, the CDR3 is TGTGCCAGCAGCCCCAGTAGCAGGGGTCGAGCTTACGAGCAGTACTTC.

The chain recombines TRBV6-5 with TRBJ1-3; no clear D gene. V dropped 8 bases and J dropped 0 bases, with 5 bases sitting between them. CDR1 and CDR2 from the germline V gene are MNHEY and SVGAGI. The CDR3 spans 12 residues. This chain's CDR3 is CASGFSGNTIYF. The CDR3 coding sequence is TGTGCCAGCGGGTTCTCTGGAAACACCATATATTTT.

The chain carries TRBV7-3 and TRBJ2-3; TRBD2 is a possible D gene (6 bases). The CDR3 runs 14 residues. The V end lost 0 bases, the J end lost 4 bases, and 8 bases lay between the germline ends. Per germline, CDR1 SGHTA and CDR2 FQGTGA. CDR3 coding DNA: TGTGCCAGCAGCTTAACGGGGGGTGCAGATACGCAGTATTTT. It codes for CASSLTGGADTQYF.

The chain has TRBV13 and TRBJ2-3, with TRBD2 matching 9 bases. Germline V gene sequence: CDR1 PRHDT, CDR2 FYEKMQ (reference sequence). The ends lost 2 bases at V and 7 bases at J; junction bases unmatched: 10. CDR3 size: 16 residues. CDR3 sequence reads: CASSLMIPSSGNTQYF. CDR3 nucleotide sequence: TGTGCCAGCAGCTTAATGATCCCGTCTAGCGGGAATACGCAGTATTTT.

This chain connects TRBV5-1 to TRBJ2-3, with TRBD2 matching over 9 bases. Germline V gene sequence: CDR1 SGHRS, CDR2 YFSETQ. This CDR3 has 17 residues. The trim removed 4 bases at V and 2 bases at J, leaving 11 bases unmatched. The CDR3 protein is CASSVRGAGGTTDTQYF. CDR3 DNA sequence: TGCGCCAGCAGCGTCCGGGGAGCGGGGGGTACCACAGATACGCAGTATTTT. Looking up the rest from reference TRBV5-1 and TRBJ2-3 gives the full variable domain: KAGVTQTPRYLIKTRGQQVTLSCSPISGHRSVSWYQQTPGQGLQFLFEYFSETQRNKGNFPGRFSGRQFSNSRSEMNVSTLELGDSALYLCASSVRGAGGTTDTQYFGPGTRLTVL.

The chain employs TRBV10-3 and TRBJ1-3; 8 bases are shared with TRBD1. The germline gives CDR1 ENHRY, CDR2 SYGVKD. The CDR3 is made up of 17 amino acids. The V gene end was trimmed by 6 bases and the J gene end by 0 bases; junction bases not matched to a gene: 10. The CDR3 sequence: CAISPGTGDHSGNTIYF. In DNA form, the CDR3 reads TGTGCCATCAGCCCCGGGACAGGCGACCACTCTGGAAACACCATATATTTT.